This paragraph reports one TCR beta chain. These data originate in a study of blood T cell repertoires in COVID-19. Study summary: Acute and convalescent COVID-19 specimens originated in the United States, Italy and Spain. Nucleic acid was either cDNA or gDNA, and it came from T cells, B-cell-depleted T cells, or PBMCs.

Per the original methods: Reference gene primer amplification in the assay estimated nucleated cell counts. Method: immunoSEQ multiplex PCR; TCRdb's copy keeps in-frame clones and lacks some. V, J and clone size reflect that table, while D and trimming were determined from the DNA. The sample lists 100,000 to 120,000 clones, about 88% occurring once. V shed 7 bases and J shed 3 bases, with 18 bases lying between them. Germline CDR1 KGHDR, CDR2 SFDVKD. CDR3 size: 16 residues. The sequence was obtained from a woman aged 50 to 65 with acute or convalescent COVID-19. The chain combines TRBV24-1 with TRBJ1-5; D perhaps matches TRBD1 (5 bases). What was sequenced was peripheral blood. The CDR3 sequence: CATSHGTGAPNQPQHF. The CDR3 nucleotides read TGTGCCACCAGCCACGGGACTGGGGCTCCCAATCAGCCCCAGCATTTT.